This T cell receptor beta chain was sequenced in a study of T cell responses to AZD1222 COVID-19 vaccine (dated by TCRdb to 2020 to 2022). Regarding the study in general: TCR sequencing covered some 250 trial participants: 200 to 220 given two doses of AZD1222 and about 26 given two doses of MenACWY control vaccine. Enrollment into the trials was organized by age into subgroups of 18-55, 56-69 and 70-plus years, and those subgroups contained approximately 150, 30 and 60 TCR-sequenced participants, respectively.

What the work shows at the level of the full study, not this receptor alone: Participants were mostly white British and included more females than males, and it was suggested by the authors that clonal diversity may have been underestimated. No day 14 peak-response samples were available, so repertoires were characterized only after the peak T cell response. The 56-69-year group was small, and its depth increase did not reach significance, likely because of low power. Nearly half of unique spike-specific TCRs reportedly recognized epitopes outside regions mutated in the B.1.351 and B.1.1.7 variants. Vaccine-associated CD4 TCRs spanned the whole spike protein, with dominant responses in regions 160-218 and 743-854. Conclusions about previously exposed vaccinees were limited because only six or seven AZD1222 recipients were SARS-CoV-2 seropositive at baseline. After two AZD1222 doses, both the breadth and the depth of spike-specific TCRs were significantly higher than at day 0 and than in MenACWY recipients.

Notes on this clone: Its cognate antigen has yet to be identified. It has no much larger one-base neighbor in the sample; base qualities were not kept.

The CDR3 regions of human TCRbeta chains were analyzed by immunosequencing. Concerning the study's data processing: TCRs in the repertoires were matched against a reference library of SARS-CoV-2-specific TCRs that had been generated with the MIRA antigen-specificity platform. Breadth was defined as the fraction of unique TCRs that were SARS-CoV-2-associated, and depth was defined as the fraction of total T cells that were SARS-CoV-2-associated. Using the MIRA data, each spike-specific TCR was mapped to the spike region that the TCR reacts to and placed in a CD4 or CD8 class. Log10-transformed breadth and depth values were compared by one-way ANOVA with Sidak's multiple comparisons tests. What TCRdb holds here is the immuneACCESS table cut down to in-frame rearrangements. Part of the clones is not present; checked against another copy, under half of the missing clones reflect an unresolved V gene, and the others are unexplained. V, J and clone size are those of that table, while D and trimming were read from the DNA. Here the sample has some 110,000 clones; around nine tenths occur a single time. The ten largest make up 2.5% to 3.5% of the sample.

The time point label, read with the paper, signifies: about 28 days (+/-7) after the second vaccine dose. This specimen's treatment or condition label, per the study, means: meningococcal conjugate vaccine given as trial control. Vaccinee samples came from UK trials COV001 and COV002, including a single-blind randomized controlled phase 2/3 trial of AZD1222 (ChAdOx1 nCoV-19) in healthy adults. Trial participant PBMC samples were collected at day 0 and day 28 after the second dose for TCRbeta chain sequencing. The sample here was peripheral blood, taken 28 days after the second dose of the MenACWY control vaccine. This sequence originates from an adult who received the MenACWY meningococcal vaccine as a control.

The CDR3 protein sequence reads: CASSPGQGSGYTF. The nucleotide sequence reads as follows: TGTGCCAGCAGTCCGGGACAGGGTTCTGGCTACACCTTC. This chain is built from TRBV12-3 or TRBV12-4 and TRBJ1-2, and TRBD1 matches 9 of the central bases. From V the trimming removes 5 bases and from J it removes 7 bases, while the gene matches leave 5 bases of the junction unaccounted for. The CDR3, from cysteine to phenylalanine, totals 13 residues. Solely the CDR3 DNA is kept, with 39 bases framed from the first base.